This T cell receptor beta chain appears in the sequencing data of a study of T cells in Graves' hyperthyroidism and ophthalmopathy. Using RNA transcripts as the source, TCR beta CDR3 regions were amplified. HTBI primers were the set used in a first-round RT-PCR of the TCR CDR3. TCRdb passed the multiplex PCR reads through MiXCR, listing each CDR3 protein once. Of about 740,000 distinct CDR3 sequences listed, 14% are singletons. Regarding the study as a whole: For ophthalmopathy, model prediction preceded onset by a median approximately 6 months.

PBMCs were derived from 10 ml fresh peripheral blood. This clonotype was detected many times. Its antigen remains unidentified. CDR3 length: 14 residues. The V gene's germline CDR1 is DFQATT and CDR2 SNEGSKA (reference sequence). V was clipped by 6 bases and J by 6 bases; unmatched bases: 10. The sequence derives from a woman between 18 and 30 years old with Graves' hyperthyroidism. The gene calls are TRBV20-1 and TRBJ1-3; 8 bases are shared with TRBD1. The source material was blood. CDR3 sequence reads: CSATHQGAVNTIYF. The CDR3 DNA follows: TGCAGTGCAACACACCAGGGGGCGGTAAACACCATATATTTT.